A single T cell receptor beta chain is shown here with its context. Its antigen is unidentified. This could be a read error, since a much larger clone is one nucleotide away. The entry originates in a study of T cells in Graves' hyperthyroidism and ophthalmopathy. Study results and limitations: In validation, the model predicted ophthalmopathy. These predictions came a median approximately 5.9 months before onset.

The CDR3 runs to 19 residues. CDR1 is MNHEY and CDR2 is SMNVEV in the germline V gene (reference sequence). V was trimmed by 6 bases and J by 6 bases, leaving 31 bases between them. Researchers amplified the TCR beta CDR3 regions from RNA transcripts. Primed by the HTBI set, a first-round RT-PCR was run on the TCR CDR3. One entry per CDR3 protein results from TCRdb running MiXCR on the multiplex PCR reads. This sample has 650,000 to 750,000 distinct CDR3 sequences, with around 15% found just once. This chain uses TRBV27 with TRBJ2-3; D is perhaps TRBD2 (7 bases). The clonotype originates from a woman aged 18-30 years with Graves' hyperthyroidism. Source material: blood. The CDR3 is CASSPREGRDLRGMDTQYF. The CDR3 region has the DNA TGTGCCAGCAGCCCCAGGGAAGGGAGGGACTTGAGGGGGATGGATACGCAGTATTTT.